This T cell receptor beta chain was found in a study of cytomegalovirus exposure and HLA in healthy donors (dated by TCRdb to about 2017). Regarding the complete study: In an earlier analysis of several hundred of the donors, 250 to 350 Gb of sequence data and about 110 million unique TCR beta sequences from 180 million or so T cells were reported. A later genetic analysis took genome-wide SNP genotypes for about 55% of the roughly 670 donors and used that subset as a discovery cohort. High-throughput TCR immunosequencing, statistical association of individual TCRs with disease status, and machine learning were combined to predict cytomegalovirus infection status. Every repertoire in the discovery cohort had been generated on one and the same sequencing platform. Approximately 330 gigabases of sequencing data and 91 million or so unique TCR sequences made up an early release that covered approximately 620 HLA-typed donors. Alongside the repertoire data, information on donor age, sex, ethnicity and CMV serostatus was compiled. Rather than using new phenotypic data, the later analysis identified candidate immune exposures from TCR beta sequences and from how often those sequences occurred across donors. The number of typed donors differed by locus: about 620-630 for A, B, C, DRB1 and DQB1; 522 for DQA1; fewer than 610 for DPA1; and around 450 for DPB1. A later analysis re-analyzed previously published TCR beta repertoires from hundreds of donors and added high-resolution HLA genotyping to study TCR occurrence patterns. Among some 400 genotyped donors of the cohort, an average of around 240,000 unique TCR beta nucleotide sequences were sequenced per donor, 15% to 20% of them non-productive. Among the 398 genotyped donors, around 81% belonged to the genetic ancestry cluster associated with self-reported Caucasian donors. To decide whether each TCR beta V gene segment behaved as functional or pseudogenic, an earlier analysis of fewer than 750 of the donors relied on high-throughput TCR beta sequencing. Along with the roughly 670-subject first cohort, a separate validation cohort of about 110 different subjects was used. About five DR-DQ haplotypes were treated as single units for association and clustering because of strong linkage in the cohort. HLA typing included class I and class II loci at four-digit resolution. Using immunosequencing, the study profiled T cell repertoires from about 650 subjects and related those repertoires to cytomegalovirus serostatus. The study was designed to test whether signatures of past pathogen exposure could be identified by cataloging public T cell receptors.

The protocol used for the library was the immunoSEQ multiplex PCR assay. For the multiplex PCR, a mixture combining 60 forward primers for TCR Vbeta segments and 13 reverse primers for TCR Jbeta segments was used. A multiplex PCR assay on genomic DNA amplified the CDR3 region of rearranged TCR beta genes. On the Illumina HiSeq System, the amplified TCR beta libraries were sequenced as 87-base-pair reads. As for how the authors treated the data: In a later analysis, some 80 million unique TCR beta chains were counted across the roughly 610 repertoires, and approximately 9.9 million of these chains were shared by at least two donors. Raw reads were error-corrected and collapsed into unique sequences by a nearest-neighbor algorithm in which closely related sequences were merged to remove PCR and sequencing errors. CDR3 sequences were aligned to IMGT reference sequences to assign V, D and J gene segments. For a sequence to be retained, at least a six-nucleotide match to both a V gene segment and a J gene segment was required. A rearrangement was called productive if the CDR3 had no stop codons and remained in frame with V and J, and every other rearrangement was called non-productive. Following IMGT convention, CDR3 was defined as the stretch from the second conserved V-encoded cysteine to the conserved J-encoded phenylalanine. Sequences without an unambiguous match to a single V gene segment were excluded from the earlier analysis of almost 600 of the donors. An earlier analysis of several hundred of the donors called V segments functional above 56.7% productive rearrangements and segregating when the between-donor standard deviation exceeded 5%. A statistical classification framework was built to diagnose cytomegalovirus status from the catalog of TCR beta chain sequences. In a later analysis, TCR nucleotide sequences were compared against IMGT/GENE-DB human TR gene sequences so that V and J genes could be assigned. A later analysis assigned CDR3 sequences and most-parsimonious VDJ recombination scenarios with the TCRdist pipeline. In a later analysis, each TCR beta chain was defined by its CDR3 amino acid sequence together with its V-gene family, and reads lacking a unique V-gene family were excluded. In a later analysis, nearly 600 highly shared, low-generation-probability nucleotide sequences were removed to address suspected cross-contamination and a sequencing artifact. A later analysis calculated a clonal expansion index for each public chain from normalized within-repertoire ranks of inferred template counts. In a later analysis, generation probabilities were computed with a VDJ recombination model fitted to out-of-frame rearrangements, and the resulting probabilities were checked against IGoR. Hypergeometric tests were used in a later analysis to score TCR-TCR, TCR-HLA and TCR-CMV co-occurrence, with a repertoire-size bias correction applied to the TCR pairs. In a later analysis, false discovery rates were estimated by permuting HLA or CMV assignments 20 times. In a later analysis, co-occurring TCRs were grouped using DBSCAN, and TCRdist sequence similarity was added for clustering within HLA-allele-positive subsets. Repertoires with fewer than 30,000 or more than 120,000 public chains were left out of co-occurrence clustering, as were five repertoires with anomalous nucleotide sharing. TCRdb re-hosts the immuneACCESS table, in-frame sequences only. Its copies lack some clones; in the studies checked, an unresolved V gene accounts for under half of them, and the cause for the rest is not known. The V and J calls and clone size are taken from that table; D and trimming were inferred from the DNA. Counted in this sample were about 110,000 clones; around 85% of them appeared once. The ten largest account for approximately 2.4% of the sample.

Counted from cysteine to phenylalanine, this CDR3 has 16 amino acids. Only the CDR3 DNA is retained, 48 bases long and in frame from the first base. V ends up 4 bases short and J 0 bases short, with an unmatched junction base count of 6. CDR1 and CDR2 are read off the germline V gene as SGHRS and YFSETQ. Points on this clone: Its specific antigen is unknown. Per-base qualities were not stored, and no clone one base away is much larger.

What the research found in general, with its limitations: Across donors, most TCR sequences were observed very rarely, whereas some public TCRs were present in many individuals. A few of the identified cytomegalovirus-associated TCR beta chains were confirmed in vitro to be specific for cytomegalovirus antigens. This cohort had only TCR beta chains sequenced, and the lack of alpha or paired-chain data limited which features could be detected. The only immune exposure information available for the cohort was CMV serostatus. In a later analysis, TCR association rates were found to vary across HLA loci, with the most associated TCRs seen for DRB1 alleles and the fewest for HLA-C alleles. A cluster of highly shared sequence variants was judged likely to represent a technical artifact of the sequencing pipeline. Because HLA typing was unavailable for some donors at each locus, only the typed subset was used in association tests. Sequencing depth was assumed to be roughly uniform across donors in the presence/absence analyses, though that assumption may not hold. A later analysis reported that several top co-occurrence clusters appeared linked to parvovirus B19, influenza, CMV and Epstein-Barr virus. The classifier was reported to diagnose cytomegalovirus status with high specificity and sensitivity in both the original cohort and the validation cohort. An earlier analysis of several hundred of the donors showed that most TCR beta V segments appeared in productive rearrangements either about 87% or about 30% of the time, which broadly matched IMGT annotations. In a later analysis, HLA-associated TCR beta chains were found to be more clonally expanded and to have lower generation probabilities than equally common non-associated chains. A further reported finding was that TCR beta sequences accurately predicted the HLA-A and HLA-B alleles for most subjects in the first cohort. It was suggested by the authors that the approach could potentially be generalized to other disease states and immunological phenotypes. A later genetic analysis associated a missense DCLRE1C variant with V-gene and J-gene trimming of TCR beta chains, and an independent cohort replicated the association. Because counts were too low, roughly 16 rarely observed V segments, including chromosome 9 orphons, were excluded from the earlier analysis of several hundred of the donors. Some IMGT-functional V segments, including TRBV6-2 and TRBV6-3, could not be told apart with the 87-base-pair reads, so those segments were excluded. In a later analysis, 16,951 TCR beta sequences were associated with specific HLA alleles at a false discovery rate of 0.05. Strong co-occurrence of HLA alleles, especially DR and DQ, made assigning TCR associations to individual alleles difficult. According to a later genetic analysis, donors in an Asian-associated ancestry cluster had fewer N-insertions in productive TCRs than the approximately 710-donor mean. Correlated functional status among segregating V segments might be attributable to linkage disequilibrium, but an unknown experimental factor could not be ruled out. Most CMV-associated TCR beta chains appeared to be HLA-restricted in a later analysis, and the HLA associations seemed to be driven largely by CMV exposure. The study listed 150 to 200 TCR beta chains as associated with cytomegalovirus.

The cohort was made up of about 670 healthy bone marrow donors. At the time of sampling, every cohort member was nominally healthy, though immune exposures that went unrecorded were likely present. The donor tested CMV seronegative and was one of the 352 seronegative cohort members. Each donor provided a peripheral blood sample, and peripheral blood mononuclear cells were used for TCR beta sequencing. Genomic DNA extraction from the blood cell samples was performed with the Qiagen DNeasy Blood Extraction Kit. Sequencing was carried out using PBMCs. The sequence was obtained from a man between 25 and 39 years old in good health and CMV-seronegative. Recombination joined TRBV5-1 with TRBJ1-2; TRBD1 lines up with 10 middle nucleotides. The DNA sequence reads TGCGCCAGCAGCAAGGGACAGGGGCCTACTAACTATGGCTACACCTTC. Translation gives CASSKGQGPTNYGYTF.